The clone carrying this T cell receptor (beta chain) was recorded a few times. Its antigen is still unknown. The CDR3 contains 17 residues. V was pared by 4 bases and J by 0 bases, with 16 bases between. Germline V gene lookup returns CDR1 MGHRA and CDR2 YSYEKL. This record comes from a study of beta chain features in type 1 diabetes. Regarding the study as a whole: TCRB CDR3 length was moderately but significantly reduced in all four CD4+ subsets of Type 1 diabetes patients. The naive, central memory and Treg TCRB repertoires of patients appeared to be more similar to one another than those of healthy donors. Whether HLA type influences TCRB rearrangement remained unresolved here.

Every donor provided one heparinised blood draw, which averaged approximately 100 mL. Over 95% purity was reached by all sorted populations. The authors reverse transcribed all of the isolated RNA, so sequencing captured expressed TCRB transcripts. The method was immunoSEQ multiplex PCR; TCRdb's version includes in-frame clones alone and lacks a portion of them. The data show a few hundred thousand clones, approximately 24% seen once. The source material was naive CD4+ T cells from blood. The sequence came from a woman aged 25 to 45 with type 1 diabetes. The gene calls are TRBV4-1 and TRBJ1-3; D not certain. The CDR3 region is CASSRDPYPISGNTIYF. The CDR3, as DNA: TGCGCCAGCAGCCGAGACCCCTACCCAATCTCTGGAAACACCATATATTTT.